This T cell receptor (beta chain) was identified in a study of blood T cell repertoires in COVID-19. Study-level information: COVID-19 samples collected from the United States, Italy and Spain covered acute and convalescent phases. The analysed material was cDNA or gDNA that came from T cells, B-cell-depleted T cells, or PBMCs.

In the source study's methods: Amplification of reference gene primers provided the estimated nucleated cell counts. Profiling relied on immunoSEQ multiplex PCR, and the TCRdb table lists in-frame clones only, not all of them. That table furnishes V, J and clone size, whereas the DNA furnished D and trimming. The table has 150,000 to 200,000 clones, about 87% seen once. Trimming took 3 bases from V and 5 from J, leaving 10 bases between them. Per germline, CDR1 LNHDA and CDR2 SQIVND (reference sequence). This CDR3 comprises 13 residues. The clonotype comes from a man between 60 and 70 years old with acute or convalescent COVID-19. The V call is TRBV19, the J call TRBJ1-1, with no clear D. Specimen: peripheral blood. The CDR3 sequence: CASSITGKTEAFF. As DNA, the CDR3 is TGTGCCAGTAGTATCACCGGGAAGACTGAAGCTTTCTTT.